The 12 T cell receptor beta chains reported below all come from one sample, sequenced in a study of blood T cell repertoires in COVID-19. The assay was immunoSEQ multiplex PCR, and TCRdb's table has in-frame clones only and misses some. The sample comprises 350,000 to 400,000 clones, approximately 84% of which are singletons, and roughly 3% rests with the top ten. Sequenced material: PBMCs or T cells enriched from blood (not recorded which). These receptors all stem from a woman aged 25 to 45 who had recovered from COVID-19.

The V and J genes are TRBV6-6 and TRBJ2-5; 7 positions agree with TRBD2. Germline V gene lookup returns CDR1 MNHNY and CDR2 SVGAGI (reference sequence). V dropped 4 bases and J dropped 2; count of bases not matched to a gene: 4. The CDR3 consists of 14 residues. Written as DNA, the CDR3 is TGTGCCAGCAGTTCAAGCGGGACGCAAGAGACCCAGTACTTC. This sequence encodes CASSSSGTQETQYF.

This rearrangement joins TRBV6-6 to TRBJ2-1; D is perhaps TRBD2 (6 bases). Germline values: CDR1 MNHNY, CDR2 SVGAGI (reference sequence). V was cut by 7 bases and J by 0 bases, with 13 bases left in between. The CDR3 extends over 15 amino acids. Here the CDR3 reads CASTVDGSSYNEQFF. The CDR3 nucleotides read TGTGCCAGCACCGTAGACGGGAGCTCCTACAATGAGCAGTTCTTC.

The chain joins TRBV19 to TRBJ1-5; D might be TRBD1 (5 bases). Trimming took 6 bases from V and 2 from J, leaving 14 bases between them. In germline, CDR1 is LNHDA, CDR2 SQIVND (reference sequence). The CDR3 spans 15 residues. The CDR3 bases are TGTGCCAGTAGCAGGACATCCTCGGGCAATCAGCCCCAGCATTTT. As protein: CASSRTSSGNQPQHF.

This chain joins TRBV27 and TRBJ2-7; tentatively, D is TRBD2 (6 bases). The CDR3 covers 12 residues. V was pared by 7 bases and J by 6 bases, with 13 bases between. Germline CDR1 MNHEY, CDR2 SMNVEV (reference sequence). CDR3 sequence reads: CASTKGGVEQYF. CDR3 DNA: TGTGCCAGCACGAAAGGAGGGGTCGAGCAGTACTTC.

V gene TRBV13 combines with J gene TRBJ1-2; D perhaps matches TRBD1 (5 bases). Trimming cost V 4 bases and J 8 bases, with 11 bases left between them. Germline loops: CDR1 PRHDT, CDR2 FYEKMQ (reference sequence). This CDR3 is built from 12 residues. The CDR3 loop is CASSWGGRGYTF. CDR3 coding DNA: TGTGCCAGCAGCTGGGGGGGAAGAGGCTACACCTTC.

This chain links TRBV5-1 with TRBJ1-2; 8 bases are shared with TRBD1. The CDR3 is 14 amino acids. Unmatched junction bases numbered 4, after V lost 1 base and J lost 5 bases. Germline assignment: CDR1 SGHRS and CDR2 YFSETQ. CDR3 loop: CASSLTGGEYGYTF. CDR3 coding DNA: TGCGCCAGCAGCTTGACAGGGGGAGAATATGGCTACACCTTC.

The chain has TRBV2 and TRBJ1-6; D call uncertain. The CDR3 sequence is 16 residues long. Trimming pared 7 bases from V and 7 bases from J, leaving 20 bases between. Germline V gene sequence: CDR1 SNHLY, CDR2 FYNNEI. Here the CDR3 DNA reads TGTGCCAGCACTCCCCAAGGTAACAGACAAAATTCACCCCTCCACTTT. Translated, it gives CASTPQGNRQNSPLHF.

CDR3 DNA: TGTGCCAGCAGCCTGTTGATGCCCCTTAGGCGGGGCGCGGTTAACACCGGGGAGCTGTTTTTT. It codes for CASSLLMPLRRGAVNTGELFF. This sequence joins TRBV7-6 and TRBJ2-2, with a tentative D call TRBD2 (6 bases). The germline gives CDR1 SGHVS, CDR2 FNYEAQ. This CDR3 has 21 amino acids. V was trimmed by 5 bases and J by 2 bases, leaving 30 bases between them.

The DNA of the CDR3 is TGTGCCAGCAGCGTAGTTGCGGGGGCTAGCGAGACCCAGTACTTC. Amino acid sequence: CASSVVAGASETQYF. The rearrangement uses TRBV9 and TRBJ2-5; the D gene is possibly TRBD2 (7 bases). Trimming shortened V by 0 bases and J by 5 bases, and 14 bases separated the two germline ends. CDR1 and CDR2 (germline): SGDLS, YYNGEE. The CDR3 sequence is 15 residues long.

V is TRBV18 and J is TRBJ1-2, with D uncertain. V lost 3 bases and J 1 base, leaving 9 bases between the germline ends. In germline, CDR1 is KGHSH, CDR2 LQKENI. The CDR3 extends over 14 amino acids. CDR3 nucleotide sequence: TGTGCCAGCTCACCCGACAATAATAACTATGGCTACACCTTC. Amino acids: CASSPDNNNYGYTF.

The chain carries TRBV5-1 and TRBJ2-3; D might be TRBD2 (6 bases). The germline CDR1 and CDR2 sequences are SGHRS and YFSETQ. This CDR3 region has 17 residues. Trimming pared 0 bases from V and 1 base from J, leaving 15 bases between. Written as DNA, the CDR3 is TGCGCCAGCAGCTTGGCCTCCGCGGGAAGGGGCACAGATACGCAGTATTTT. Encoded protein: CASSLASAGRGTDTQYF.

The chain has TRBV11-2 and TRBJ2-5; 11 bases map to TRBD1. The CDR3 has 17 amino acids. Germline CDR1 is SGHAT and CDR2 is FQNNGV. The ends lost 4 bases at V and 4 bases at J; junction bases unmatched: 11. CDR3 amino acids: CASSYDMDRGRAETQYF. CDR3 bases: TGTGCCAGCAGCTATGACATGGACAGGGGGCGTGCAGAGACCCAGTACTTC.